A selection of T cell receptor beta chains follows, all from one sample in a study of CD8+ T cells in alopecia areata. Sequencing used immunoSEQ multiplex PCR; TCRdb keeps in-frame clones, though not all of them. This table holds hundreds of thousands of clones, 66% found once. The starting material was CD4+ T cells sorted from blood, obtained at approximately week 44, from a patient treated with tofacitinib. All receptors come from a human donor with alopecia areata. The CDR3 runs from the conserved cysteine through the conserved F or W. The D gene is left open where the match is weak. Size is omitted from some rows. Given values are once, few, many or a class for expanded clones.

len	abundance	v_gene	j_gene	d_gene	CDR3nt	CDR3aa
13	once	TRBV5-1	TRBJ1-2	NA	TGCGCCAGCAGCTTGGAACAGACCTATGGCTACACCTTC	CASSLEQTYGYTF
17	few	TRBV5-1	TRBJ2-3	TRBD2	TGCGCCAGCAGCTTGGCCCTAGCGGGGGCCGAGGGAGATACGCAGTATTTT	CASSLALAGAEGDTQYF
14	few	TRBV6-6	TRBJ1-6	NA	TGTGCCAGCAGGAGGGCAGGGGTAAATTCACCCCTCCACTTT	CASRRAGVNSPLHF
16	NA	TRBV29-1	TRBJ1-2	NA	TGCAGCGTTGAAAAAGAGCGGGGCCCTACTAACTATGGCTACACCTTC	CSVEKERGPTNYGYTF
14	few	TRBV29-1	TRBJ2-3	TRBD1	TGCAGCGTCGCAGCAGGGGGCGGGACAGATACGCAGTATTTT	CSVAAGGGTDTQYF
12	NA	TRBV29-1	TRBJ2-1	NA	TGCAGCGTTGTGGGCAGCTACAATGAGCAGTTCTTC	CSVVGSYNEQFF
15	NA	TRBV27	TRBJ2-1	NA	TGTGCCAGCAGTTCCGGGCAGACTCCCCTCAATGAGCAGTTCTTC	CASSSGQTPLNEQFF
15	NA	TRBV6-6	TRBJ2-1	NA	TGTGCCAGCAGTACACCGGGCCCACCAGACAATGAGCAGTTCTTC	CASSTPGPPDNEQFF
14	NA	TRBV29-1	TRBJ2-7	TRBD1	TGCAGCGTGATTGAGGACAGGCGGACCTACGAGCAGTACTTC	CSVIEDRRTYEQYF
12	few	TRBV29-1	TRBJ2-7	TRBD1	TGCAGCGTAAAAAGGGACAGCTACGAGCAGTACTTC	CSVKRDSYEQYF
15	NA	TRBV29-1	TRBJ1-1	NA	TGCAGCGTTGCCCACCGTTTAGCGAAGAACACTGAAGCTTTCTTT	CSVAHRLAKNTEAFF
14	NA	TRBV29-1	TRBJ1-1	TRBD1	TGCAGCGTTAGGACAGGAGACTTGAACACTGAAGCTTTCTTT	CSVRTGDLNTEAFF
14	NA	TRBV2	TRBJ1-1	NA	TGTGCCAGCAGCCCGGGACCTATGGACACTGAAGCTTTCTTT	CASSPGPMDTEAFF
12	NA	TRBV7-2	TRBJ1-1	NA	TGTGCCAGCAGCTTACGGTACACTGAAGCTTTCTTT	CASSLRYTEAFF
15	NA	TRBV25-1	TRBJ2-3	NA	TGTGCCAGCAGGACACCGGGACTCAGCACAGATACGCAGTATTTT	CASRTPGLSTDTQYF
13	NA	TRBV6-5	TRBJ1-2	NA	TGTGCCAGCAGTTCCCCGGGGGCGCAAGGCTACACCTTC	CASSSPGAQGYTF
14	NA	TRBV7-8	TRBJ2-5	NA	TGTGCCAGCAGCTTACTAGACCTACAAGAGACCCAGTACTTC	CASSLLDLQETQYF
16	NA	TRBV7-2	TRBJ2-7	TRBD1	TGTGCCAGCAGCTTAGCGAGTGGGTACAGGGGGTACGAGCAGTACTTC	CASSLASGYRGYEQYF
13	NA	TRBV5-1	TRBJ2-1	NA	TGCGCCAGCAGCTTGGACGGGTACAATGAGCAGTTCTTC	CASSLDGYNEQFF